This T cell receptor (beta chain) was captured in a study of blood T cells in healthy people across ages. Study-level results: Unsorted PBMCs blocked a conclusive comparison of naive and antigen-experienced cells. Diversity was estimated from one million T cells, and these estimates were considered underestimates.

There are a few counts of this clonotype. Its antigen remains unidentified. Together with a sample-barcoded 5' primer, a J-beta primer mix was included in a second PCR lasting about 7 to 11 cycles. TCRdb processed the 5' RACE reads anew with MiXCR; each CDR3 protein has one entry. This sample has some 670,000 distinct CDR3 sequences, with over 40% found just once. The germline V gene encodes CDR1 DFQATT and CDR2 SNEGSKA (reference sequence). Trimming left V 7 bases short and J 1 base short, with 18 bases between. The CDR3 runs 15 residues. The sample, around 9.9 milliliters of peripheral blood, was drawn from each donor.

This clonotype was sampled from a woman at least 80 years old in good health. V and J are TRBV20-1 and TRBJ2-3; the D is unclear. Sequenced material: blood. CDR3 sequence: CSGFRAAKGTDTQYF. CDR3 nucleotide sequence: TGCAGTGGATTCCGGGCCGCCAAAGGCACAGATACGCAGTATTTT.